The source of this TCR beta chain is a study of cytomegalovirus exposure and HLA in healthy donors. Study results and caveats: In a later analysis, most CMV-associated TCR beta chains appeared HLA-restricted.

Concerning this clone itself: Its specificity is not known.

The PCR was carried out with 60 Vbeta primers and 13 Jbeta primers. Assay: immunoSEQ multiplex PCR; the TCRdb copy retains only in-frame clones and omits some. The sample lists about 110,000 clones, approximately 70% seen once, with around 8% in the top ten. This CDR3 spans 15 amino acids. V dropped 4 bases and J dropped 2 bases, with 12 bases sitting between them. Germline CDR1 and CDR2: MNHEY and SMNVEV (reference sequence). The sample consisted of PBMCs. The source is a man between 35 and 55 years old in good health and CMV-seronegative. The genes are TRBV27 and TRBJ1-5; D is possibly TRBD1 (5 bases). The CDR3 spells CASSSDRGGNQPQHF. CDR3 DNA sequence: TGTGCCAGCAGTTCAGACCGGGGGGGCAATCAGCCCCAGCATTTT.